This passage covers 18 T cell receptor beta chains from one sample sequenced in a study of CD8 T cells in ankylosing spondylitis. Whole-study findings and limits: Blood of patients with ankylosing spondylitis appeared to be characterized by a TCR beta motif of eight highly homologous variants.

Via MiXCR, TCRdb re-called the 5' RACE reads, giving one row per CDR3 protein. The table records around 770,000 distinct CDR3 sequences, over 9.5% of them present only once. These receptors lack a known antigen. The sequencing sample was made of blood, either unsorted or a sorted T cell fraction (not recorded which). The receptors were gathered from a male donor with ankylosing spondylitis.

This clonotype was counted between two and nine times. This sequence joins TRBV7-2 and TRBJ1-1; D might be TRBD1 (6 bases). The CDR3 sequence is 14 residues long. V shed 4 bases and J shed 2 bases, with 11 bases lying between them. Germline CDR1 is SGHTA and CDR2 is FQGNSA. CDR3 in amino acids: CASSSFRGNTEAFF. DNA of the CDR3: TGTGCCAGCAGCTCATTCAGGGGAAACACTGAAGCTTTCTTT.

The genes are TRBV4-3 and TRBJ1-4; D is perhaps TRBD1 (5 bases). The CDR3 is 16 residues long. From germline, CDR1 is LGHNA and CDR2 YSLEER. The V gene lost 1 base and the J gene lost 0 bases, with 9 bases spanning the gap. The CDR3 sequence is CASSQGQSATNEKLFF. DNA of the CDR3: TGCGCCAGCAGCCAAGGACAGAGTGCAACTAATGAAAAACTGTTTTTT.

In its sample, this clonotype was seen many times. The chain uses TRBV5-1 and TRBJ2-2, with TRBD1 matching 8 bases. Germline V gene lookup returns CDR1 SGHRS and CDR2 YFSETQ. J gave up 7 bases and V 0 bases, and 5 bases lay outside the gene matches. The CDR3 has 15 residues. CDR3 sequence: CASSLEGQGDGELFF. The CDR3 DNA sequence: TGCGCCAGCAGCTTGGAAGGACAGGGCGACGGGGAGCTGTTTTTT.

This clonotype was recorded a few times. The rearrangement links TRBV4-3 to TRBJ2-2; possibly TRBD1 or TRBD2 for D (5 bases each). V was trimmed by 0 bases and J by 1 base, leaving 9 bases between them. Germline V CDR1 and CDR2: LGHNA, YSLEER. This CDR3 comprises 16 residues. The CDR3, as DNA: TGCGCCAGCAGCCAAGAGTCGGGGCTGAACACCGGGGAGCTGTTTTTT. Encoded protein: CASSQESGLNTGELFF.

This clonotype was observed a few times. The chain employs TRBV5-1 and TRBJ2-5; D is possibly TRBD1 (6 bases). CDR3 length: 16 residues. Trimming left V 0 bases short and J 3 bases short, with 15 bases between. The germline CDR1 and CDR2 sequences are SGHRS and YFSETQ. CDR3 DNA: TGCGCCAGCAGCTTGGAGGGCACAGGGCCCGAAGAGACCCAGTACTTC. This translates into CASSLEGTGPEETQYF. The full variable domain, in which reference TRBV5-1 and TRBJ2-5 provide the parts outside the CDR3, is KAGVTQTPRYLIKTRGQQVTLSCSPISGHRSVSWYQQTPGQGLQFLFEYFSETQRNKGNFPGRFSGRQFSNSRSEMNVSTLELGDSALYLCASSLEGTGPEETQYFGPGTRLLVL.

The CDR3 protein is CSASNYFKEAFF. The CDR3 region has the DNA TGCAGTGCTAGTAATTATTTTAAGGAAGCTTTCTTT. The V call is TRBV20-1, the J call TRBJ1-1; D remains ambiguous. Trimming stripped 3 bases from V and 8 bases from J, with 13 bases between. This CDR3 contains 12 residues. Germline CDR1 reads DFQATT; CDR2 reads SNEGSKA (reference sequence).

Notes on this clonotype: Germline is not matched at one junction end, which may reflect a read error. The chain combines TRBV28 with TRBJ2-5; D is tentatively TRBD1 or TRBD2 (5 bases each). Germline assignment: CDR1 MDHEN and CDR2 SYDVKM. The CDR3 loop spans 12 amino acids. CDR3 sequence reads: CASSGTEEIQYF. DNA of the CDR3: TGTGCCAGCAGCGGGACGGAGGAGATCCAGTACTTC.

This clonotype was recorded a few times. The V and J genes are TRBV7-2 and TRBJ2-1; no definite D call. The CDR3 contains 15 residues. Between the trimmed V and J ends, which lost 4 bases and 0 bases, there was a span of 10 bases. Germline V gene data show CDR1 as SGHTA and CDR2 as FQGNSA. Here the CDR3 DNA reads TGTGCCAGCAGCTACGCGGCGATCTCCTACAATGAGCAGTTCTTC. Residues: CASSYAAISYNEQFF.

The chain uses TRBV6-1 and TRBJ1-5; TRBD1 is a possible D gene (5 bases). V dropped 6 bases and J dropped 7 bases, with 16 bases sitting between them. The CDR3 runs 14 residues. Per germline, CDR1 MNHNS and CDR2 SASEGT. In DNA form, the CDR3 reads TGTGCCAGCAGGCTCTACAGAGGGGACCAGCCCCAGCATTTT. This sequence encodes CASRLYRGDQPQHF.

This clonotype was counted many times. The chain combines TRBV30 with TRBJ2-1, with D maybe TRBD1 (5 bases). Trimming removed 1 base from V and 15 bases from J, with 19 bases in between. The CDR3 contains 13 residues. Germline CDR1 is GTSNPN and CDR2 is SVGIG (reference sequence). The CDR3 protein is CAWSGLTQGLGFF. CDR3 DNA sequence: TGTGCCTGGAGTGGATTGACTCAGGGCTTGGGGTTCTTC.

This sequence joins TRBV7-2 and TRBJ2-5; tentatively, D is TRBD2 (5 bases). Germline V CDR1 and CDR2: SGHTA, FQGNSA. CDR3 length: 15 amino acids. Trimming left V 6 bases short and J 0 bases short, with 14 bases between. The DNA of the CDR3 is TGTGCCAGCAGTCAGAATCCGGGATACCAAGAGACCCAGTACTTC. Protein product: CASSQNPGYQETQYF.

The V call is TRBV6-2 or TRBV6-3, the J call TRBJ2-1; D not certain. This CDR3 contains 13 residues. V lost 4 bases and J 11 bases, leaving 15 bases between the germline ends. Germline CDR1 reads MNHEY; CDR2 reads SVGEGT. The CDR3 region has the DNA TGTGCCAGCAGTTCCTTGACCTATACTAAGCAGTTCTTC. Encoded protein: CASSSLTYTKQFF.

The chain links TRBV6-2 or TRBV6-3 to TRBJ2-4; D is undetermined. Deletions cut 6 bases from V and 3 bases from J, with 15 bases between. CDR1 is MNHEY and CDR2 is SVGEGT in the germline V gene. There are 15 residues in the CDR3. CDR3 residues: CASREMGEVKNIQYF. The CDR3 bases are TGTGCCAGCAGGGAGATGGGCGAAGTCAAAAACATTCAGTACTTC.

This clonotype was picked up a small number of times. This rearrangement joins TRBV20-1 to TRBJ1-6; a weak D match, TRBD1 (5 bases). This CDR3 region has 14 residues. V was trimmed by 7 bases and J by 3 bases, leaving 13 bases between them. CDR1 and CDR2 from the germline V gene are DFQATT and SNEGSKA (reference sequence). The DNA of the CDR3 is TGCAGTGTAGCGGCGGGGGGCTATAATTCACCCCTCCACTTT. Translation: CSVAAGGYNSPLHF.

This CDR3 reads CATTPPTNTGELFF. The CDR3 DNA sequence: TGTGCCACCACCCCCCCCACGAACACCGGGGAGCTGTTTTTT. The chain combines TRBV24-1 with TRBJ2-2; no firm D call. V dropped 8 bases and J dropped 0 bases, with 9 bases sitting between them. Germline V gene lookup returns CDR1 KGHDR and CDR2 SFDVKD. The CDR3 covers 14 residues.

This clonotype has just a few counts. J is TRBJ2-1 and V is TRBV24-1, with D perhaps TRBD2 (5 bases). V was trimmed by 4 bases and J by 8 bases, leaving 14 bases between them. The CDR3 extends over 14 amino acids. Germline CDR1 KGHDR, CDR2 SFDVKD. For the CDR3, the DNA is TGTGCCACCAGTGACCCGTCGGGATGGGATGAGCAGTTCTTC. Protein product: CATSDPSGWDEQFF.

The chain recombines TRBV15 with TRBJ2-3; TRBD2 might be the D (5 bases). CDR1 is LNHNV, CDR2 YYDKDF, per germline (reference sequence). This CDR3 comprises 13 residues. Trimming cost V 5 bases and J 6 bases, with 12 bases left between them. The CDR3 here is CATSLRGEDTQYF. The CDR3 DNA reads as TGTGCCACCAGCCTCCGTGGGGAGGATACGCAGTATTTT.

The J gene is TRBJ2-1, the V gene TRBV5-1; D not certain. Germline CDR1 and CDR2: SGHRS and YFSETQ. V lost 1 base and J 6 bases, leaving 11 bases between the germline ends. This CDR3 is 14 amino acids long. The CDR3 DNA reads as TGCGCCAGCAGCTTGTACCTAGAGGCCAATGAGCAGTTCTTC. Residues: CASSLYLEANEQFF. The full variable domain, completed using reference TRBV5-1 and TRBJ2-1, is KAGVTQTPRYLIKTRGQQVTLSCSPISGHRSVSWYQQTPGQGLQFLFEYFSETQRNKGNFPGRFSGRQFSNSRSEMNVSTLELGDSALYLCASSLYLEANEQFFGPGTRLTVL.